The next 23 T cell receptor beta chains were all read from a single sample in a study of response to subunit inactivated influenza vaccine. TCRdb reanalysed the RT-PCR reads using MiXCR and keeps one entry per CDR3 protein. In the table there are roughly 670,000 distinct CDR3 sequences, around 13% of which are singletons. Sequencing used PBMCs from blood, obtained approximately 15 days before vaccination. The receptors here all came from a man aged 45-65 years who received an inactivated influenza vaccine.

The rearrangement links TRBV2 to TRBJ1-1; the D is unclear. CDR3 length: 13 residues. V was shortened by 4 bases and J by 5 bases, with 11 bases between the two germline ends. Per the germline V gene, CDR1 is SNHLY and CDR2 is FYNNEI. CDR3 nucleotides: TGTGCCAGCAGTGTTCTGGAGTGGACTGAAGCTTTCTTT. Amino acids: CASSVLEWTEAFF.

The table lists this clonotype with a few counts. CDR3 amino acids: CASSLERGPTYEQYF. As DNA, the CDR3 is TGTGCCAGCAGCTTGGAGAGGGGGCCTACCTACGAGCAGTACTTC. The chain has TRBV5-5 and TRBJ2-7, with 7 bases that match TRBD1. V shed 0 bases, J shed 2 bases, and the junction held 5 bases outside the gene matches. CDR3 length: 15 residues. Germline V gene sequence: CDR1 SGHKS, CDR2 YYEKEE (reference sequence).

This clonotype came up a few times. This CDR3 reads CSASKGTSGRANEQYF. CDR3 coding DNA: TGCAGTGCTAGTAAAGGGACTAGCGGGAGGGCGAACGAGCAGTACTTC. V usage is TRBV20-1 and J usage is TRBJ2-7, with 16 positions matching TRBD2. CDR3 size: 16 residues. V was pared by 3 bases and J by 5 bases, with 7 bases of the junction left unmatched. The V gene's germline CDR1 is DFQATT and CDR2 SNEGSKA (reference sequence).

This clonotype was counted once. The rearrangement uses TRBV20-1 and TRBJ1-6; D ambiguous. Per the germline V gene, CDR1 is DFQATT and CDR2 is SNEGSKA (reference sequence). This CDR3 region has 13 residues. The V end lost 1 base, the J end lost 9 bases, and 10 bases lay between the germline ends. The CDR3 sequence: CSARVFEGSPLHF. The CDR3 DNA is TGCAGTGCTAGAGTTTTTGAGGGTTCACCCCTCCACTTT.

This clonotype was counted a few times. This sequence joins TRBV4-2 and TRBJ1-1, with 8 nucleotides matching TRBD1. The J segment lost 4 bases and the V segment lost 4 bases, leaving 2 bases of the junction unmatched. The CDR3 has 13 amino acids. Looked up from germline, CDR1 is LGHNA and CDR2 is YNFKEQ. The CDR3 loop is CASSPTGATEAFF. The CDR3 nucleotides read TGTGCCAGCAGCCCGACAGGGGCCACTGAAGCTTTCTTT.

Turning to this clonotype: The junction shows a germline mismatch at one end, possibly a read error. CDR3 DNA sequence: TGCAGCGTTGAACAACGCAACAGCGGGGAGCTGTTTTTT. Its protein product is CSVEQRNSGELFF. The genes are TRBV29-1 and TRBJ2-2; D is undetermined. Per the germline V gene, CDR1 is SQVTM and CDR2 is ANQGSEA. The CDR3 is 13 residues long.

The chain joins TRBV5-6 to TRBJ2-7, with 7 bases matching TRBD1. In germline, CDR1 is SGHDT, CDR2 YYEEEE. The CDR3 spans 16 residues. The V gene end was trimmed by 3 bases and the J gene end by 3 bases; junction bases not matched to a gene: 12. This chain's CDR3 is CASSSDRTGTLYEQYF. The CDR3 coding sequence is TGTGCCAGCAGCTCTGATAGGACAGGAACCCTCTACGAGCAGTACTTC.

This clonotype was observed a single time. The V gene is TRBV20-1, the J gene TRBJ2-2; TRBD1 aligns across 12 bases. The germline V gene encodes CDR1 DFQATT and CDR2 SNEGSKA (reference sequence). CDR3 size: 16 residues. The V gene end was trimmed by 6 bases and the J gene end by 6 bases; junction bases not matched to a gene: 11. The CDR3: CSARIGGQGAAGELFF. The CDR3 region has the DNA TGCAGTGCGCGTATAGGGGGACAGGGGGCGGCCGGGGAGCTGTTTTTT.

This rearrangement joins TRBV11-2 to TRBJ2-3; 8 nucleotides line up with TRBD2. Germline assignment: CDR1 SGHAT and CDR2 FQNNGV. V trimming: 5 bases; J trimming: 4 bases; junction bases outside the gene matches: 11. The length of the CDR3 is 16 residues. CDR3 DNA: TGTGCCAGCAGCCCCCGCCGGACTAGCTCCGCAGATACGCAGTATTTT. Translation gives CASSPRRTSSADTQYF.

The chain links TRBV7-3 to TRBJ2-4; 10 nucleotides align to TRBD2. The germline gives CDR1 SGHTA, CDR2 FQGTGA. The CDR3 runs to 18 residues. The V gene end was trimmed by 2 bases and the J gene end by 3 bases; junction bases not matched to a gene: 10. The CDR3 sequence is CASSLRGSSSGGKNIQYF. In DNA, the CDR3 is TGTGCCAGCAGCTTACGTGGAAGTTCTAGCGGGGGCAAAAACATTCAGTACTTC.

To note about this clonotype: Given a much more abundant clone one base away, this may be a read error. The gene calls are TRBV12-3 or TRBV12-4 and TRBJ2-7; 15 bases map to TRBD2. This CDR3 is 14 amino acids long. This CDR3 is CASSSMGLAGGLHF. The DNA for the CDR3 is TGTGCCAGCAGTTCCATGGGACTAGCGGGAGGCCTGCACTTC.

V and J are TRBV9 and TRBJ1-3; 12 positions match TRBD1. Germline assignment: CDR1 SGDLS and CDR2 YYNGEE. This CDR3 is 18 amino acids long. J lost 0 bases, V lost 0 bases, and 4 bases had no gene match. DNA for the CDR3: TGTGCCAGCAGCGTAGCAGGGACAGGGGGCTTCTCTGGAAACACCATATATTTT. Translated, it gives CASSVAGTGGFSGNTIYF.

This chain uses TRBV18 with TRBJ1-1; the D is unclear. CDR3 length equals 16 residues. V gave up 1 base and J gave up 6 bases, with 18 bases separating them. The germline V gene has CDR1 KGHSH and CDR2 LQKENI. This CDR3 is CASSPRGGRTRAEAFF. The CDR3 coding sequence is TGTGCCAGCTCACCACGGGGAGGGCGAACAAGGGCTGAAGCTTTCTTT.

V and J are TRBV4-3 and TRBJ2-1; TRBD1 is a possible D gene (6 bases). This CDR3 contains 15 residues. Germline V gives CDR1 LGHNA, CDR2 YSLEER. V lost 0 bases and J lost 5, with 11 bases in between. The CDR3 DNA is TGCGCCAGCAGCCAAGACCAGGGGACACACAATGAGCAGTTCTTC. Translating it yields CASSQDQGTHNEQFF.

In its sample, this clonotype was seen a few times. This rearrangement joins TRBV4-3 to TRBJ1-6; D not certain. Germline V gene data show CDR1 as LGHNA and CDR2 as YSLEER. Trimming shortened V by 0 bases and J by 8 bases, and 5 bases separated the two germline ends. This CDR3 contains 13 residues. The CDR3 protein is CASSQDIHSPLHF. The CDR3 DNA follows: TGCGCCAGCAGCCAAGATATTCATTCACCCCTCCACTTT.

The CDR3 region has the DNA TGCGCCAGCAGCGGGCAGGTCCAAGAGACCCAGTACTTC. This codes for CASSGQVQETQYF. This chain uses TRBV4-1 with TRBJ2-5; D ambiguous. The CDR3 is made up of 13 amino acids. V lost 5 bases to trimming and J lost 1 base, with 8 bases between them. Germline V gene sequence: CDR1 MGHRA, CDR2 YSYEKL.

This clonotype was observed many times. The chain uses TRBV5-1 and TRBJ1-1; 9 nucleotides line up with TRBD1. This CDR3 is built from 17 residues. From germline, CDR1 is SGHRS and CDR2 YFSETQ. The V gene end was trimmed by 0 bases and the J gene end by 6 bases; junction bases not matched to a gene: 12. This chain's CDR3 is CASSLAGTGHIGPEAFF. The CDR3 region has the DNA TGCGCCAGCAGCTTGGCCGGGACAGGGCATATTGGTCCTGAAGCTTTCTTT.

The table lists this clonotype with a few counts. The chain uses TRBV27 and TRBJ2-5; TRBD1 might be the D (7 bases). V was clipped by 1 base and J by 5 bases, with 11 bases between them. The CDR3 extends over 14 amino acids. Germline V gives CDR1 MNHEY, CDR2 SMNVEV (reference sequence). CDR3 nucleotides: TGTGCCAGCAGTTTATGGTCAGGGGGGGAGACCCAGTACTTC. Translation gives CASSLWSGGETQYF.

The chain combines TRBV24-1 with TRBJ2-7, with unresolved D. Trimming took 2 bases from V and 0 from J, leaving 10 bases between them. CDR1 and CDR2 (germline): KGHDR, SFDVKD. The CDR3 has 15 amino acids. This CDR3 is CATSDSGSYSYEQYF. The CDR3, as DNA: TGTGCCACCAGTGATTCCGGGTCTTACTCCTACGAGCAGTACTTC.

This clonotype was observed a handful of times. V is TRBV6-5 and J is TRBJ2-3; maybe TRBD2 (5 bases). Trimming removed 2 bases from V and 6 bases from J, with 21 bases in between. The CDR3 spans 17 residues. The V gene's germline CDR1 is MNHEY and CDR2 SVGAGI. The CDR3 here is CASSYEVVDPPGDTQYF. The CDR3, as DNA: TGTGCCAGCAGTTACGAGGTCGTAGATCCCCCGGGGGATACGCAGTATTTT.

This chain uses TRBV4-2 with TRBJ2-3; a possible D gene is TRBD2 (7 bases). The V end lost 1 base, the J end lost 4 bases, and 18 bases lay between the germline ends. The CDR3 spans 17 residues. The germline V gene encodes CDR1 LGHNA and CDR2 YNFKEQ. CDR3 protein: CASSQGGGEVFADTQYF. CDR3 coding DNA: TGTGCCAGCAGCCAAGGAGGGGGGGAGGTTTTTGCAGATACGCAGTATTTT.

This clonotype was detected only a few times. The V gene is TRBV5-5, the J gene TRBJ2-1; weak D call: TRBD1 (5 bases). CDR1 and CDR2 (germline): SGHKS, YYEKEE (reference sequence). V lost 2 bases and J 0 bases, leaving 12 bases between the germline ends. The CDR3 contains 16 residues. The CDR3 DNA reads as TGTGCCAGCAGCTTCGGTGACAGACGCTCCTACAATGAGCAGTTCTTC. This translates into CASSFGDRRSYNEQFF.

This clonotype was found many times. The chain recombines TRBV5-1 with TRBJ2-3, with 14 positions matching TRBD2. CDR3 size: 16 residues. Germline loops: CDR1 SGHRS, CDR2 YFSETQ. V shed 4 bases, J shed 4 bases, and the junction held 5 bases outside the gene matches. The DNA of the CDR3 is TGCGCCAGCAGCGAGGGACTAGCGGGAGTCGCAGATACGCAGTATTTT. Its translation is CASSEGLAGVADTQYF. The full variable domain, rest sourced from reference TRBV5-1 and TRBJ2-3, is KAGVTQTPRYLIKTRGQQVTLSCSPISGHRSVSWYQQTPGQGLQFLFEYFSETQRNKGNFPGRFSGRQFSNSRSEMNVSTLELGDSALYLCASSEGLAGVADTQYFGPGTRLTVL.